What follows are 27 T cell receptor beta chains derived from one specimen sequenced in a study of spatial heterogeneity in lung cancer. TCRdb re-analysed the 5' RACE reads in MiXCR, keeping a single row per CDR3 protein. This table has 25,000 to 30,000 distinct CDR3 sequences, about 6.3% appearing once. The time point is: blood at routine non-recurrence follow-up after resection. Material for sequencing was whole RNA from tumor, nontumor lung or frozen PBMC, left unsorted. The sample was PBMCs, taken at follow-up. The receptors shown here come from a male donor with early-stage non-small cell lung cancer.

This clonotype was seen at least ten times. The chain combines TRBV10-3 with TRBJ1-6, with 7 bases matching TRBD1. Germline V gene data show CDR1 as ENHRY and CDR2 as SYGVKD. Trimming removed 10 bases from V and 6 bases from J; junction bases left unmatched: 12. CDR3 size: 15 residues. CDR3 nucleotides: TGTGCCACCACGCCGGGACAGCGGTCTAATTCACCCCTCCACTTT. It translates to CATTPGQRSNSPLHF.

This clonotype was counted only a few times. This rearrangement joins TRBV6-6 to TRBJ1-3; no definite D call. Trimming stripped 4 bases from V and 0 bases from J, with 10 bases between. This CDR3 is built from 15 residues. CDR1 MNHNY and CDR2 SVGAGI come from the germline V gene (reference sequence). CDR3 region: CASSFKSSSGNTIYF. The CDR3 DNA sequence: TGTGCCAGCAGTTTCAAGAGCAGCTCTGGAAACACCATATATTTT.

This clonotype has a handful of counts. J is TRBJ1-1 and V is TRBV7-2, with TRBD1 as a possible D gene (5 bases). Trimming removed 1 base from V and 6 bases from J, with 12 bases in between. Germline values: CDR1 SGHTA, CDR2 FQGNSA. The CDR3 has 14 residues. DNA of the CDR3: TGTGCCAGCAGCTTAGGGTTCAGGGACCCTGAAGCTTTCTTT. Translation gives CASSLGFRDPEAFF.

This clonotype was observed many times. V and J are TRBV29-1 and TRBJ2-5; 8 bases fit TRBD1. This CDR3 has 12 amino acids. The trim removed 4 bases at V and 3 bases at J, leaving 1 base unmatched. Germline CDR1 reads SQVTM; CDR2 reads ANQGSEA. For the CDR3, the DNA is TGCAGCGTTGGACAGGGGAAAGAGACCCAGTACTTC. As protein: CSVGQGKETQYF.

The CDR3: CASSYSTGQGGELFF. CDR3 nucleotide sequence: TGTGCCAGCAGTTACTCGACAGGGCAGGGCGGGGAGCTGTTTTTT. V is TRBV6-6 and J is TRBJ2-2; 7 nucleotides match TRBD1. CDR1 is MNHNY, CDR2 SVGAGI, per germline (reference sequence). There are 15 residues in the CDR3. The V gene end was trimmed by 0 bases and the J gene end by 7 bases; junction bases not matched to a gene: 5.

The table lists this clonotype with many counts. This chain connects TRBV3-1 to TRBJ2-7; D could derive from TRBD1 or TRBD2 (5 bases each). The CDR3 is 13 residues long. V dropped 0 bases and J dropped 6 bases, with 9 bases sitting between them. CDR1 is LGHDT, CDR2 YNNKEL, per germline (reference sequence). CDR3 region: CASSQEEGTEQYF. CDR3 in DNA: TGTGCCAGCAGCCAAGAAGAAGGGACCGAGCAGTACTTC.

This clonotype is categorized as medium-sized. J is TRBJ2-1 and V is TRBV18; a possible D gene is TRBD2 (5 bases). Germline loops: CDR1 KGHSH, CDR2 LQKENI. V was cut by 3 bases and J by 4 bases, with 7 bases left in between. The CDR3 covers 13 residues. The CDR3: CASSPPGYNEQFF. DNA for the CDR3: TGTGCCAGCTCACCTCCGGGATACAATGAGCAGTTCTTC.

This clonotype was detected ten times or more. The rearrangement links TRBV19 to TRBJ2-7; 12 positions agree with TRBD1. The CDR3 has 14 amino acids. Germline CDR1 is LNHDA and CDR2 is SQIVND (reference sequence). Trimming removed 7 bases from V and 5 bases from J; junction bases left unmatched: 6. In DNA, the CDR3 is TGTGCCAGTACAGGGACAGGGGGCTTCCACGAGCAGTACTTC. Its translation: CASTGTGGFHEQYF.

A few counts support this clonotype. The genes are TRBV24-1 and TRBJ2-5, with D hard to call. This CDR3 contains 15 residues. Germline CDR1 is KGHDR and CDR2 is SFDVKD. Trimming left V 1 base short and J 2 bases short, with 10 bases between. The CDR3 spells CATSDFRANQETQYF. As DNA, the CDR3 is TGTGCCACCAGTGATTTTCGGGCAAATCAAGAGACCCAGTACTTC.

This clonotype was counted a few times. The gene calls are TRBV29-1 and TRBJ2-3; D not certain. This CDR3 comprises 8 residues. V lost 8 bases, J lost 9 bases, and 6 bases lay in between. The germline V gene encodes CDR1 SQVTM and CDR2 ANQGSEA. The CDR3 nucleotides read TGCAGCTTCGGGACGCAGTATTTT. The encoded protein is CSFGTQYF.

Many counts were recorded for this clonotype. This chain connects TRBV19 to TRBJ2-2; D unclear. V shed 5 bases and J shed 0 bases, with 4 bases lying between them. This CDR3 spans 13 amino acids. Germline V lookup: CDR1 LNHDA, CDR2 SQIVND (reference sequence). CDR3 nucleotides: TGTGCCAGTAGTGACACGAACACCGGGGAGCTGTTTTTT. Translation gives CASSDTNTGELFF.

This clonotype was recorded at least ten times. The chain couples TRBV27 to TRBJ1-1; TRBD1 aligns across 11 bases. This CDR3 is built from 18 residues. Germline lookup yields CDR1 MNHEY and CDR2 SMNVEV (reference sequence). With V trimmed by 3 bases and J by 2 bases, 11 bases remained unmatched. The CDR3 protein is CASSFLDRGQEGNTEAFF. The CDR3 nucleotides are TGTGCCAGCAGTTTTCTGGACAGGGGGCAAGAGGGAAACACTGAAGCTTTCTTT.

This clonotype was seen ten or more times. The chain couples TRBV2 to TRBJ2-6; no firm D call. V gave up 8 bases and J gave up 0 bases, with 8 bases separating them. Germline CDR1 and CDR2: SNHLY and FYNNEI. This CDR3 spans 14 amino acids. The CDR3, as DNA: TGTGCCAGCGGCACGAGCTCTGGGGCCAACGTCCTGACTTTC. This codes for CASGTSSGANVLTF. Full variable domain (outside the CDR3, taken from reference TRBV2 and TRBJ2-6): EPEVTQTPSHQVTQMGQEVILRCVPISNHLYFYWYRQILGQKVEFLVSFYNNEISEKSEIFDDQFSVERPDGSNFTLKIRSTKLEDSAMYFCASGTSSGANVLTFGAGSRLTVL.

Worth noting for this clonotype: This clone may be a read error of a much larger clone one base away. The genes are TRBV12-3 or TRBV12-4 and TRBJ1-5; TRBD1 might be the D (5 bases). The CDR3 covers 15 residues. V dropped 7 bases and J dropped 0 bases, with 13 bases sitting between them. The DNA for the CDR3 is TGTGCCAGCATTGTGGACACCCCTAGCAATCAGCCCCAGCATTTT. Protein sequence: CASIVDTPSNQPQHF.

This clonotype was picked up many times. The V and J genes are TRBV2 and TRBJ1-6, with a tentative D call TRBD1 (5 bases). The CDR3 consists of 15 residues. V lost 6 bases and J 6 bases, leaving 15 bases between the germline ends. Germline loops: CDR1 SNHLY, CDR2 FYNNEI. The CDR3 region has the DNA TGTGCCAGCAGAGGCAGGGCAGGCTCTAATTCACCCCTCCACTTT. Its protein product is CASRGRAGSNSPLHF.

The CDR3 loop reads CSARGTQYGTIYF. DNA for the CDR3: TGCAGTGCTAGAGGGACCCAGTACGGAACCATATATTTT. The V gene is TRBV20-1, the J gene TRBJ1-3; D remains ambiguous. From germline, CDR1 is DFQATT and CDR2 SNEGSKA (reference sequence). The CDR3 runs 13 residues. Trimming took off 1 base at V and 10 bases at J, with 14 bases between the two ends.

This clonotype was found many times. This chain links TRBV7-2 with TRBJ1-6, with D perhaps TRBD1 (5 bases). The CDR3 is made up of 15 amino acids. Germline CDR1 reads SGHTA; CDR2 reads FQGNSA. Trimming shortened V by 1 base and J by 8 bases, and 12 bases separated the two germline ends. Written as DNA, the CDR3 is TGTGCCAGCAGCTTAGTCCCGCAGGGTCATTCACCCCTCCACTTT. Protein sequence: CASSLVPQGHSPLHF.

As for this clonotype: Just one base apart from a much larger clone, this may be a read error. CDR3 nucleotide sequence: TGTGTCACCAGCCCCTCTGTAGAAGGGGCCAACGTCCTGACTTTC. Its translation is CVTSPSVEGANVLTF. The chain is built from TRBV15 and TRBJ2-6, with D unresolved. CDR1 LNHNV and CDR2 YYDKDF come from the germline V gene (reference sequence). The CDR3 is 15 residues long.

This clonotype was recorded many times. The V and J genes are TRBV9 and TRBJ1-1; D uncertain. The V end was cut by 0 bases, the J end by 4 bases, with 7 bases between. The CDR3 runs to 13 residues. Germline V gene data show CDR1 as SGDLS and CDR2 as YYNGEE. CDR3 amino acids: CASSVVSGTEAFF. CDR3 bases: TGTGCCAGCAGCGTAGTTTCGGGCACTGAAGCTTTCTTT. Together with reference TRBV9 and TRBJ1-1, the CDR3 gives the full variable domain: DSGVTQTPKHLITATGQRVTLRCSPRSGDLSVYWYQQSLDQGLQFLIQYYNGEERAKGNILERFSAQQFPDLHSELNLSSLELGDSALYFCASSVVSGTEAFFGQGTRLTVV.

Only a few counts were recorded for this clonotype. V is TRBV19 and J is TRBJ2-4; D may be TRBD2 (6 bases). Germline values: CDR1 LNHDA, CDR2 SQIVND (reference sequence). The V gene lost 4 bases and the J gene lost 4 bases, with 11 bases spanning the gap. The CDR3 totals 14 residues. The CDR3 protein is CASSSPGEKNIQYF. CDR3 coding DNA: TGTGCCAGTAGTAGCCCGGGAGAAAAAAACATTCAGTACTTC.

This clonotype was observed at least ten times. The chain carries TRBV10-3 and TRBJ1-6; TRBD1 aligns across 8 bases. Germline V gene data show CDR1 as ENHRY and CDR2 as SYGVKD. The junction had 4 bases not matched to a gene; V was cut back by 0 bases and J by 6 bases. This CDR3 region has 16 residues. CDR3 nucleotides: TGTGCCATCAGTGAGTCACCGGACAGGGTTAATTCACCCCTCCACTTT. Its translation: CAISESPDRVNSPLHF.

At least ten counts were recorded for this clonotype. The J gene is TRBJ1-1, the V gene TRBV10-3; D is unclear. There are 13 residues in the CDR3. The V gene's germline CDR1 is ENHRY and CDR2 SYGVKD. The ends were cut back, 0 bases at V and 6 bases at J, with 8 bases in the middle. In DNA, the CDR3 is TGTGCCATCAGTGAGTCGAACGGCGCTGAAGCTTTCTTT. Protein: CAISESNGAEAFF.

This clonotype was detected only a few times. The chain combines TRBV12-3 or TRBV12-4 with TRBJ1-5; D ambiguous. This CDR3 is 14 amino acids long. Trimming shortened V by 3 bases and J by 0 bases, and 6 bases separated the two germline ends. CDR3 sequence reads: CASSLRDSNQPQHF. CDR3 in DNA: TGTGCCAGCAGTTTGAGGGATAGCAATCAGCCCCAGCATTTT.

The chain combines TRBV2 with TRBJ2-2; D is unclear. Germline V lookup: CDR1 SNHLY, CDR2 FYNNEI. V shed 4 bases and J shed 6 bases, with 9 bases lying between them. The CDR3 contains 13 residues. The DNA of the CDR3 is TGTGCCAGCAGTGTTTTTGTGGCCGGGGAGCTGTTTTTT. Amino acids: CASSVFVAGELFF. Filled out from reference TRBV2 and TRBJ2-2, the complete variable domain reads EPEVTQTPSHQVTQMGQEVILRCVPISNHLYFYWYRQILGQKVEFLVSFYNNEISEKSEIFDDQFSVERPDGSNFTLKIRSTKLEDSAMYFCASSVFVAGELFFGEGSRLTVL.

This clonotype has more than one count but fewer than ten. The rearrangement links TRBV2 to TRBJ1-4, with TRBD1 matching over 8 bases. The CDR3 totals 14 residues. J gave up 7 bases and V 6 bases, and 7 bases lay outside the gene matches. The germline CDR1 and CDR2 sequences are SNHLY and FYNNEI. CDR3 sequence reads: CASREQGGSEKLFF. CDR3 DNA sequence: TGTGCCAGCAGGGAACAGGGGGGGAGTGAAAAACTGTTTTTT.

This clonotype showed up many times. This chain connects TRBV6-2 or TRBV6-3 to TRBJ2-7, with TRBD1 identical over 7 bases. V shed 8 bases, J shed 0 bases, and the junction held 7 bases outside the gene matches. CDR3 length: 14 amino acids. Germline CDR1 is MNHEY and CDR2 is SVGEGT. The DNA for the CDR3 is TGTGCCAGCGGTACAGGGGCCAGCTCCTACGAGCAGTACTTC. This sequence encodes CASGTGASSYEQYF.

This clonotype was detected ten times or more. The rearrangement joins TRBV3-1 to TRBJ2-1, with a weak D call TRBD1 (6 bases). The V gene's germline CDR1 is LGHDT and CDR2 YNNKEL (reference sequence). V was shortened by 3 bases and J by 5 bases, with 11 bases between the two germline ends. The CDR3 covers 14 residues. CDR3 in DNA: TGTGCCAGCAGCCACCAGGGGTTTCACAATGAGCAGTTCTTC. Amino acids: CASSHQGFHNEQFF.